One and the same sample provided the 7 T cell receptor beta chains below, sequenced in a study of blood T cell repertoires in COVID-19. The assay was immunoSEQ multiplex PCR, and TCRdb's table has in-frame clones only and misses some. Among some 120,000 clones listed, approximately 87% were seen once. Source material: peripheral blood. The origin of the receptors is a man aged 25-45 years with acute or convalescent COVID-19.

The rearrangement links TRBV30 to TRBJ2-3, with D perhaps TRBD1 (6 bases). This CDR3 contains 17 residues. The V end was cut by 0 bases, the J end by 1 base, with 17 bases between. Germline-derived CDR1 and CDR2 are GTSNPN and SVGIG (reference sequence). The CDR3 region has the DNA TGTGCCTGGAGTGTACTTGGGGGCAAATTCGGCACAGATACGCAGTATTTT. It translates to CAWSVLGGKFGTDTQYF.

This chain joins TRBV5-6 and TRBJ2-7; TRBD2 matches at 8 bases. The V and J ends lost 5 bases and 0 bases, in that order; junction bases with no gene match: 10. Per the germline V gene, CDR1 is SGHDT and CDR2 is YYEEEE. This CDR3 has 16 residues. The CDR3 region is CASRAGGVMSSYEQYV. CDR3 coding DNA: TGTGCCAGCAGGGCGGGGGGAGTAATGAGCTCCTACGAGCAGTACGTC.

This rearrangement joins TRBV11-2 to TRBJ1-5; 9 positions match TRBD1. The V and J ends lost 4 bases and 7 bases, in that order; junction bases with no gene match: 2. Germline-derived CDR1 and CDR2 are SGHAT and FQNNGV. There are 13 residues in the CDR3. The CDR3 region has the DNA TGTGCCAGCAGCTGGGACAGGGACCAGCCCCAGCATTTT. Translated: CASSWDRDQPQHF.

The chain has TRBV7-3 and TRBJ2-5; D call uncertain. Trimming took 5 bases from V and 2 from J, leaving 9 bases between them. The CDR3 loop spans 13 amino acids. CDR1 is SGHTA, CDR2 FQGTGA, per germline. The CDR3 nucleotides read TGTGCCAGCAGCCCCTCCGGGCAAGAGACCCAGTACTTC. Translation: CASSPSGQETQYF.

This clone was detected a few times. The chain is built from TRBV13 and TRBJ2-1; 13 positions agree with TRBD2. V lost 5 bases and J lost 10; bases outside the gene matches: 8. In germline, CDR1 is PRHDT, CDR2 FYEKMQ (reference sequence). The CDR3 has 15 residues. CDR3 region: CASSTGLAGAGEQFF. The DNA for the CDR3 is TGTGCCAGCAGCACCGGACTAGCGGGAGCCGGGGAGCAGTTCTTC. Full variable domain (remainder filled in from reference TRBV13 and TRBJ2-1): AAGVIQSPRHLIKEKRETATLKCYPIPRHDTVYWYQQGPGQDPQFLISFYEKMQSDKGSIPDRFSAQQFSDYHSELNMSSLELGDSALYFCASSTGLAGAGEQFFGPGTRLTVL.

This sequence joins TRBV7-6 and TRBJ1-1, with 7 nucleotides matching TRBD1. This CDR3 spans 17 amino acids. V shed 2 bases and J 0 bases; nucleotides not matched to a gene: 9. Germline V lookup: CDR1 SGHVS, CDR2 FNYEAQ. The CDR3 DNA sequence: TGTGCCAGCAGCTTAAAGACGCCGGGACAGATGAACACTGAAGCTTTCTTT. Its translation: CASSLKTPGQMNTEAFF.

Concerning this clone itself: In the same sample, other DNA sequences code for this CDR3. The V and J genes are TRBV6-6 and TRBJ1-4; 9 bases are shared with TRBD1. This CDR3 region has 15 residues. CDR1 MNHNY and CDR2 SVGAGI come from the germline V gene (reference sequence). Germline trimming cut 5 bases from V and 0 bases from J; bases unmatched to any gene: 1. The CDR3 DNA follows: TGTGCCAGCAGTCGACAGGGGGCAACTAATGAAAAACTGTTTTTT. It is translated as CASSRQGATNEKLFF.